This T cell receptor beta chain was recorded in a study of glioma-infiltrating T cells after dendritic cell vaccination. In the study overall: Glioblastoma patients came from Phase I and II dendritic cell vaccination trials.

Time point in this sample: after dendritic cell vaccination, including at tumor progression/relapse. The CDR3 has 18 amino acids. Trimming at V came to 4 bases and at J to 1 base, leaving 13 bases not matched to a gene. Germline V lookup: CDR1 SEHNR, CDR2 FQNEAQ (reference sequence). The primer mix had 60 V beta and 13 J beta primers. Libraries were prepared by immunoSEQ multiplex PCR; TCRdb keeps only in-frame clonotypes and omits some of them. The data contain 70,000 to 90,000 clones, roughly four fifths of them singletons. The TCR originated in a human donor with glioblastoma. The chain recombines TRBV7-9 with TRBJ1-5, with 7 bases aligning to TRBD1. The sample here was blood, taken after dendritic cell vaccination. CDR3 DNA: TGTGCCAGCAGCTGGCCGAACCCGACAGGGCGAAGCAATCAGCCCCAGCATTTT. It is translated as CASSWPNPTGRSNQPQHF. Combining the CDR3 with reference TRBV7-9 and TRBJ1-5 gives the whole variable domain DTGVSQNPRHKITKRGQNVTFRCDPISEHNRLYWYRQTLGQGPEFLTYFQNEAQLEKSRLLSDRFSAERPKGSFSTLEIQRTEQGDSAMYLCASSWPNPTGRSNQPQHFGDGTRLSIL.